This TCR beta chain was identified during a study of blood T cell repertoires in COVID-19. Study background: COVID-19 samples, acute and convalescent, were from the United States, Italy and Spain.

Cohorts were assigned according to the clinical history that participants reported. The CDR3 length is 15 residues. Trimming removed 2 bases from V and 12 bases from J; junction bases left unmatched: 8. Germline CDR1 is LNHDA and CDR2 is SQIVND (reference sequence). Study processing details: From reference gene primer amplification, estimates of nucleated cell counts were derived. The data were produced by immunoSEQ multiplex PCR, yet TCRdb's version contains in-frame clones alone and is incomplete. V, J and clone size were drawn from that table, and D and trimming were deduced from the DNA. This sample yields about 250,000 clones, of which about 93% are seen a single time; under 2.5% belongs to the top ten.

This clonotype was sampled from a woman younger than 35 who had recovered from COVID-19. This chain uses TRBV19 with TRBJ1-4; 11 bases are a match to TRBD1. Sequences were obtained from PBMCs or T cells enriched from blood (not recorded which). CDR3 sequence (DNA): TGTGCCAGTAGTATACCGGGACAGGGGGTGCGCGAACTGTTTTTT. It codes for CASSIPGQGVRELFF.